The clone carrying this T cell receptor (beta chain) turned up a few times. This entry comes from a study of beta chain features in type 1 diabetes. The wider study: Some 110,000,000 sorted cells were examined across all samples.

This CDR3 is built from 19 residues. V lost 0 bases to trimming and J lost 5 bases; unmatched junction nucleotides: 14. CDR1 and CDR2 (germline): SEHNR, FQNEAQ (reference sequence). Sequencing targeted expressed TCRB transcripts, as all isolated RNA had been reverse transcribed. Data came from immunoSEQ multiplex PCR; TCRdb stores just in-frame clones and leaves some out. The table lists 600,000 to 650,000 clones, 15% of them singletons, with about 0.086% in the top ten. Markers CD45RO/CCR7/CD25/CD127/CD95/CD27 served to sort CD4+ naive, central memory, regulatory and stem cell-like memory cells. This chain joins TRBV7-9 and TRBJ2-3; 10 bases are a match to TRBD2. The sequencing sample was made of naive CD4+ T cells from blood. This receptor was identified in a man between 18 and 29 years old in good health. As DNA, the CDR3 is TGTGCCAGCAGCTTAGCGTTCACTAGCGGGGTCAGTCTCCGAGATACGCAGTATTTT. Translation: CASSLAFTSGVSLRDTQYF.